The 20 T cell receptor beta chains reported below all come from one sample, sequenced in a study of blood T cell repertoires in COVID-19. Using immunoSEQ multiplex PCR, the repertoire was profiled, and TCRdb retains in-frame clones only, with some absent. The data hold about 250,000 clones, with about nine tenths observed a single time. The specimen sequenced was PBMCs or T cells enriched from blood (not recorded which). These receptors originate from a woman aged 25 to 39 with acute COVID-19.

This clone was counted once. The chain joins TRBV6-2 or TRBV6-3 to TRBJ2-1, with 9 bases that match TRBD2. CDR1 MNHEY and CDR2 SVGEGT come from the germline V gene. Germline trimming cut 6 bases from V and 3 bases from J; bases unmatched to any gene: 12. The CDR3 has 17 residues. The CDR3 nucleotides are TGTGCCAGCAGCCCACAGTGGACTAGCGCGTACTACAATGAGCAGTTCTTC. This encodes CASSPQWTSAYYNEQFF.

The V call is TRBV2, the J call TRBJ1-1; 7 nucleotides match TRBD1. Germline-derived CDR1 and CDR2 are SNHLY and FYNNEI. V shed 9 bases, J shed 2 bases, and the junction held 9 bases outside the gene matches. This CDR3 region has 14 residues. In DNA form, the CDR3 reads TGTGCCAGATTCAACAGGGGCCTTAACACTGAAGCTTTCTTT. Amino acids: CARFNRGLNTEAFF.

This chain connects TRBV7-9 to TRBJ1-1, with 9 bases fitting TRBD1. This CDR3 spans 15 amino acids. V was clipped by 1 base and J by 3 bases; unmatched bases: 3. The germline V gene encodes CDR1 SEHNR and CDR2 FQNEAQ (reference sequence). The CDR3: CASSLGWTGDTEAFF. For the CDR3, the DNA is TGTGCCAGCAGCTTAGGATGGACAGGGGACACTGAAGCTTTCTTT.

This chain uses TRBV28 with TRBJ2-1, with a tentative D call TRBD2 (5 bases). V was cut by 7 bases and J by 7 bases, with 14 bases left in between. This CDR3 region has 13 residues. In germline, CDR1 is MDHEN, CDR2 SYDVKM. CDR3 DNA sequence: TGTGCCAGCACCCTTCGCCCGGGGAATGAGCAGTTCTTC. Residues: CASTLRPGNEQFF.

The chain couples TRBV30 to TRBJ2-1; 9 bases line up with TRBD2. The CDR3 covers 15 residues. The junction had 5 bases not matched to a gene; V was cut back by 0 bases and J by 5 bases. Germline V lookup: CDR1 GTSNPN, CDR2 SVGIG (reference sequence). Written as DNA, the CDR3 is TGTGCCTGGAGTGTAAAAGCGGGGGGTCACAATGAGCAGTTCTTC. It is translated as CAWSVKAGGHNEQFF.

The rearrangement uses TRBV11-3 and TRBJ2-3; TRBD2 is a possible D gene (6 bases). This CDR3 spans 16 amino acids. Germline assignment: CDR1 SGHNT and CDR2 YENEEA. V dropped 1 base and J dropped 0 bases, with 11 bases sitting between them. The CDR3 spells CASSLGGLASTDTQYF. The CDR3 coding sequence is TGTGCCAGCAGCTTAGGGGGACTGGCTAGCACAGATACGCAGTATTTT.

The chain joins TRBV9 to TRBJ2-1, with D perhaps TRBD2 (6 bases). V was shortened by 0 bases and J by 10 bases, with 17 bases between the two germline ends. The CDR3 spans 15 residues. Looked up from germline, CDR1 is SGDLS and CDR2 is YYNGEE. The CDR3 nucleotides are TGTGCCAGCAGCGTAGAAGGCGGGGCCCCGAGGGAGCAGTTCTTC. It codes for CASSVEGGAPREQFF.

This chain joins TRBV18 and TRBJ2-7; the D gene is possibly TRBD1 (6 bases). The germline CDR1 and CDR2 sequences are KGHSH and LQKENI. The V end lost 3 bases, the J end lost 1 base, and 13 bases lay between the germline ends. This CDR3 region has 15 residues. In nucleotides, the CDR3 is TGTGCCAGCTCACCGGACAGATTCGCTTCCTACGAGCAGTACTTC. Amino acid sequence: CASSPDRFASYEQYF.

In nucleotides, the CDR3 is TGCGCCAGCAGCTTGGACAGGTTGTCCACTGAAGCTTTCTTT. It is translated as CASSLDRLSTEAFF. The chain is built from TRBV5-1 and TRBJ1-1; possibly TRBD1 for D (5 bases). This CDR3 is built from 14 residues. V was shortened by 0 bases and J by 4 bases, with 10 bases between the two germline ends. CDR1 and CDR2 (germline): SGHRS, YFSETQ. Full variable domain (missing parts from reference TRBV5-1 and TRBJ1-1): KAGVTQTPRYLIKTRGQQVTLSCSPISGHRSVSWYQQTPGQGLQFLFEYFSETQRNKGNFPGRFSGRQFSNSRSEMNVSTLELGDSALYLCASSLDRLSTEAFFGQGTRLTVV.

The sample holds a few counts of this clone. The chain couples TRBV5-1 to TRBJ2-5, with 15 bases that match TRBD2. This CDR3 region has 20 residues. Germline CDR1 is SGHRS and CDR2 is YFSETQ. Trimming removed 1 base from V and 3 bases from J; junction bases left unmatched: 13. The CDR3 DNA is TGCGCCAGCAGCTTGACTTGGACTAGCGGGAGGGGGCGGGTCGAAGAGACCCAGTACTTC. Amino acids: CASSLTWTSGRGRVEETQYF.

J is TRBJ2-7 and V is TRBV9; possibly TRBD1 for D (6 bases). The CDR3 totals 15 residues. Germline assignment: CDR1 SGDLS and CDR2 YYNGEE. V was cut by 2 bases and J by 5 bases, with 17 bases left in between. CDR3 DNA: TGTGCCAGCAGCGTGGGCACAGGGTCCGGCCACGAGCAGTACTTC. This translates into CASSVGTGSGHEQYF. Full variable domain (rest looked up from reference TRBV9 and TRBJ2-7): DSGVTQTPKHLITATGQRVTLRCSPRSGDLSVYWYQQSLDQGLQFLIQYYNGEERAKGNILERFSAQQFPDLHSELNLSSLELGDSALYFCASSVGTGSGHEQYFGPGTRLTVT.

This chain links TRBV10-3 with TRBJ2-2; 9 bases match TRBD2. The CDR3 is 15 residues long. V gave up 6 bases and J gave up 5 bases; unmatched junction bases: 7. From germline, CDR1 is ENHRY and CDR2 SYGVKD. As DNA, the CDR3 is TGTGCCATCAGAATGGGTAGCGGGAGTACCGGGGAGCTGTTTTTT. Translation: CAIRMGSGSTGELFF.

The chain joins TRBV28 to TRBJ1-6; D uncertain. The CDR3 consists of 17 residues. The V gene lost 6 bases and the J gene lost 10 bases, with 25 bases spanning the gap. The germline V gene encodes CDR1 MDHEN and CDR2 SYDVKM. CDR3 DNA sequence: TGTGCCAGCAGCAACGGGAACCCCCGCTTCCAGGAATCACCCCTCCACTTT. Its translation: CASSNGNPRFQESPLHF.

This sequence joins TRBV19 and TRBJ1-1, with 7 positions matching TRBD1. Germline assignment: CDR1 LNHDA and CDR2 SQIVND (reference sequence). The CDR3 has 16 residues. The V gene end was trimmed by 4 bases and the J gene end by 2 bases; junction bases not matched to a gene: 10. Written as DNA, the CDR3 is TGTGCCAGTAGTACCGAGACAGGGTTTCTTAACACTGAAGCTTTCTTT. It encodes CASSTETGFLNTEAFF.

This clone showed up just once. The rearrangement links TRBV12-3 or TRBV12-4 to TRBJ2-1; the D gene is possibly TRBD1 (7 bases). The CDR3 loop spans 13 amino acids. Between the trimmed V and J ends, which lost 5 bases and 9 bases, there was a span of 14 bases. The CDR3 bases are TGTGCCAGCAGTCCCAGGGGGGCTGGTGAGCAGTTCTTC. This codes for CASSPRGAGEQFF.

This chain joins TRBV2 and TRBJ2-1, with TRBD2 matching over 9 bases. Germline assignment: CDR1 SNHLY and CDR2 FYNNEI. The V and J ends lost 4 bases and 7 bases, in that order; junction bases with no gene match: 5. The CDR3 runs to 14 residues. In DNA, the CDR3 is TGTGCCAGCAGTGTGACTAGCGGATCGAATGAGCAGTTCTTC. This translates into CASSVTSGSNEQFF. Based on the CDR3 plus reference TRBV2 and TRBJ2-1, the full variable domain is EPEVTQTPSHQVTQMGQEVILRCVPISNHLYFYWYRQILGQKVEFLVSFYNNEISEKSEIFDDQFSVERPDGSNFTLKIRSTKLEDSAMYFCASSVTSGSNEQFFGPGTRLTVL.

On this clone itself: The same CDR3 also results from other DNA sequences found in this sample. The rearrangement links TRBV28 to TRBJ2-3; tentatively, D is TRBD2 (5 bases). The CDR3 extends over 14 amino acids. With 7 bases removed from V and 2 bases from J, the gap between germline ends came to 13 bases. Per the germline V gene, CDR1 is MDHEN and CDR2 is SYDVKM. The DNA of the CDR3 is TGTGCCAGCAATCTAGCAGGCTCCACAGATACGCAGTATTTT. This encodes CASNLAGSTDTQYF.

The CDR3 is CASSPSLAGGPGLQQFF. Here the CDR3 DNA reads TGTGCCAGCAGCCCTTCACTAGCGGGAGGGCCAGGTCTTCAGCAGTTCTTC. The chain combines TRBV7-6 with TRBJ2-1; the match to TRBD2 covers 13 bases. V shed 5 bases, J shed 11 bases, and the junction held 15 bases outside the gene matches. CDR1 is SGHVS and CDR2 is FNYEAQ in the germline V gene. The CDR3 length is 17 residues.

This clone was counted a single time. In nucleotides, the CDR3 is TGTGCCAGCAGCTTATCTGGAGGCTATGGCTACACCTTC. Translated, it gives CASSLSGGYGYTF. This chain connects TRBV7-9 to TRBJ1-2; D is unclear. CDR3 length equals 13 residues. Looked up from germline, CDR1 is SEHNR and CDR2 is FQNEAQ (reference sequence). Trimming pared 2 bases from V and 4 bases from J, leaving 8 bases between.

The genes are TRBV28 and TRBJ1-2; tentatively, D is TRBD1 (5 bases). Trimming stripped 6 bases from V and 3 bases from J, with 11 bases between. The CDR3 covers 13 residues. Germline CDR1 is MDHEN and CDR2 is SYDVKM. The CDR3 is CASSVPGDYGYTF. Written as DNA, the CDR3 is TGTGCCAGCAGCGTCCCGGGGGACTATGGCTACACCTTC.